A single TCR beta chain is shown here with its context. Its antigen is not known. This sample was included in a study of T cells in localized non-small cell lung cancer. Overall study findings and caveats: Of the tissues analyzed, uninvolved adjacent lung showed maximal T cell clonality, greater than tumor. In adjacent lung appeared a median approximately 61 of the top 100 tumor clones.

V was pared by 3 bases and J by 5 bases, with 13 bases between. CDR3 length: 14 residues. Per germline, CDR1 MNHNS and CDR2 SASEGT. Profiling relied on immunoSEQ multiplex PCR, and the TCRdb table lists in-frame clones only, not all of them. This table has some 21,000 clones, around 91% appearing once. The origin of this receptor is a man between 40 and 70 years old with stage I lung adenocarcinoma. The sequencing here drew on peripheral blood, taken before any cancer treatment. The rearrangement joins TRBV6-1 to TRBJ1-1, with a weak D call TRBD1 (6 bases). In nucleotides, the CDR3 is TGTGCCAGCAGTGACGCGGGGGGCTGGACTGAAGCTTTCTTT. This translates into CASSDAGGWTEAFF.